The T cell receptor (beta chain) described here comes from a study of CD8 T cells in Susac syndrome. The CDR3 totals 14 residues. The germline CDR1 and CDR2 sequences are SGHAT and FQNNGV. Trimming stripped 8 bases from V and 4 bases from J, with 16 bases between. RNA, at roughly 0.5 to 1 ug, was reverse transcribed with random hexamers. TCRdb independently ran MiXCR on the immunoSEQ multiplex PCR reads; one entry per CDR3 protein. The sample contains approximately 100,000 distinct CDR3 sequences, 85% to 95% of which appear only once. The sample consisted of CD8+ T cells from PBMCs. The clonotype originates from a human donor in good health. This chain joins TRBV11-2 and TRBJ2-3, with a possible D match to TRBD2 (6 bases). The CDR3, as DNA: TGTGCCAGCGGACGGACCCGCGGGGCAGATACGCAGTATTTT. Its protein product is CASGRTRGADTQYF.